These T cell receptor beta chains were read from a single sample in a study of shared clonotypes between healthy human individuals. Profiling relied on immunoSEQ multiplex PCR, and the TCRdb table lists in-frame clones only, not all of them. Found here are around 2,000,000 clones, 90% to 95% of them singletons; the top ten hold 1.7%. Sequencing used naive CD8+ T cells from PBMCs. These receptors all stem from a man aged 18 to 35 in good health. Some clones in this sample may be carry-over from other donors' samples. CDR3s include the opening cysteine and the closing phenylalanine or tryptophan. The D gene is left open where the match is weak. The size of a clone is reported for some rows only, either as once, few or many, or as a class for expanded clones.

v_gene	abundance	d_gene	j_gene	CDR3nt	CDR3aa
TRBV28	NA	NA	TRBJ2-5	TGTGCCAGCAGTTTAATTCTTGGTGAGACCCAGTACTTC	CASSLILGETQYF
TRBV15	NA	NA	TRBJ2-1	TGTGCCACCAGCAGAGAGGCCCGGCAATTCCACAATGAGCAGTTCTTC	CATSREARQFHNEQFF
TRBV12-5	NA	TRBD1	TRBJ1-1	TGTGCTAGTGGCAGGGGGACTGAAGCTTTCTTT	CASGRGTEAFF
TRBV4-3	NA	TRBD1	TRBJ2-7	TGCGCCAGCAGCCGGGACAGGAGCTCCTACGAGCAGTACTTC	CASSRDRSSYEQYF
TRBV27	NA	NA	TRBJ2-3	TGTGCCAGCAGTTCTCCGATCCGAGATACGCAGTATTTT	CASSSPIRDTQYF
TRBV2	NA	TRBD1	TRBJ2-3	TGTGCCAGCAGGGCCGGGACAGGGGTCTTCGTGGTGCAGTATTTT	CASRAGTGVFVVQYF
TRBV13	NA	NA	TRBJ2-7	TGTGCCAGCAGCTCGCTCGGGAGAGGACCTAACGAGCAGTACTTC	CASSSLGRGPNEQYF
TRBV29-1	NA	TRBD2	TRBJ2-3	TGCAGCGTTGAAATCTATGGGACTAGCGGAGATACGCAGTATTTT	CSVEIYGTSGDTQYF
TRBV19	NA	TRBD1	TRBJ1-2	TGTGCCAGTAAGTTGGAGGGGGCCAGTAATGGCTACACCTTC	CASKLEGASNGYTF
TRBV5-1	NA	TRBD2	TRBJ2-2	TGCGCCAGCACCTACTCTAGCGGGGATCTCGCCGGGGAGCTGTTTTTT	CASTYSSGDLAGELFF
TRBV11-2	NA	NA	TRBJ2-5	TGTGCCAGCAGCTTAGGGCCCAGGCAGAAACAAGAGACCCAGTACTTC	CASSLGPRQKQETQYF
TRBV2	NA	TRBD2	TRBJ2-7	TGTGCCAGCTGGGCAGGGACTAGGGTCCACGAGCAGTACTTC	CASWAGTRVHEQYF
TRBV11-2	NA	NA	TRBJ2-1	TGTGCCAGCACCCAGGGGAATGAGCAGTTCTTC	CASTQGNEQFF
TRBV6-1	once	TRBD2	TRBJ2-7	TGTGCCAGCAGTAATCCCGGGACTAGCGGTTACGAGCAGTACTTC	CASSNPGTSGYEQYF
TRBV5-5	NA	NA	TRBJ1-5	TGTGCCAGCAGCCTCATGATAAATCAGCCCCAGCATTTT	CASSLMINQPQHF
TRBV7-9	NA	NA	TRBJ1-2	TGTGCCAGCAGCTCCGGGTATGAGGGCATTAACTATGGCTACACCTTC	CASSSGYEGINYGYTF
TRBV19	NA	NA	TRBJ2-7	TGTGCCAGTAGTATCCGGGACTCAAAAATCTACGAGCAGTACTTC	CASSIRDSKIYEQYF
TRBV9	NA	NA	TRBJ2-2	TGTGCCAGCAGCGTAGCCGGTACTGGGGGGACCGGGGAGCTGTTTTTT	CASSVAGTGGTGELFF
TRBV6-1	NA	NA	TRBJ2-3	TGTGCCAGTCGGGACTTCCGCACGGATACGCAGTATTTT	CASRDFRTDTQYF
TRBV9	NA	TRBD2	TRBJ2-5	TGTGCCAGCAGCGTAGGGCGGGAGCTTGGAGAGACCCAGTACTTC	CASSVGRELGETQYF
TRBV10-3	NA	NA	TRBJ2-2	TGTGCCATCAGTGGGGACGGCACCGCGAACACCGGGGAGCTGTTTTTT	CAISGDGTANTGELFF
TRBV5-6	NA	NA	TRBJ1-2	TGTGCCAGCAGCTTGATCCCCGGCAGCTATGGCTACACCTTC	CASSLIPGSYGYTF
TRBV28	NA	NA	TRBJ2-7	TGTGCCAGCAGTTTATTGGGTACGCACGAGCAGTACTTC	CASSLLGTHEQYF
TRBV29-1	NA	TRBD2	TRBJ2-2	TGCAGCATTACACGGGAGGGGGTAGAGCTGTTTTTT	CSITREGVELFF